This T cell receptor beta chain was sequenced for a study of vaccination and CD4 T cells after COVID-19. Study as a whole: Cells received overlapping spike peptides from SARS-CoV-2, HCoV-NL63, HCoV-OC43 and HCoV-229E as stimulation.

The Oncomine TCR Beta short-read assay sequenced DNA from cultured CD4+ T cells. Scientists extracted genomic DNA from CD4+ T cells grown in culture. TCRdb re-derived calls from the PCR reads in MiXCR, one entry per CDR3 protein. The sample carries approximately 5,000 distinct CDR3 sequences, roughly 25% recorded once. The treatment here: approximately 10-day PBMC culture with coronavirus spike peptide pools or control peptides (ViraFEST assay). CDR1 is SGHTA, CDR2 FQGNSA, per germline. The CDR3 spans 14 residues. Trimming took off 6 bases at V and 0 bases at J, with 8 bases between the two ends. As concerns this clonotype: Its specificity is not known.

This specimen was CD4+ T cells from blood, cultured in vitro, taken after SARS-CoV-2 vaccination. The sequence was collected from a human donor who had recovered from COVID-19. V gene TRBV7-2 combines with J gene TRBJ2-2; weak D call: TRBD1 (5 bases). CDR3 DNA sequence: TGTGCCAGCAGGGGGCAGCCGAACACCGGGGAGCTGTTTTTT. It codes for CASRGQPNTGELFF. Variable domain in full (rest from reference TRBV7-2 and TRBJ2-2): GAGVSQSPSNKVTEKGKDVELRCDPISGHTALYWYRQSLGQGLEFLIYFQGNSAPDKSGLPSDRFSAERTGGSVSTLTIQRTQQEDSAVYLCASRGQPNTGELFFGEGSRLTVL.